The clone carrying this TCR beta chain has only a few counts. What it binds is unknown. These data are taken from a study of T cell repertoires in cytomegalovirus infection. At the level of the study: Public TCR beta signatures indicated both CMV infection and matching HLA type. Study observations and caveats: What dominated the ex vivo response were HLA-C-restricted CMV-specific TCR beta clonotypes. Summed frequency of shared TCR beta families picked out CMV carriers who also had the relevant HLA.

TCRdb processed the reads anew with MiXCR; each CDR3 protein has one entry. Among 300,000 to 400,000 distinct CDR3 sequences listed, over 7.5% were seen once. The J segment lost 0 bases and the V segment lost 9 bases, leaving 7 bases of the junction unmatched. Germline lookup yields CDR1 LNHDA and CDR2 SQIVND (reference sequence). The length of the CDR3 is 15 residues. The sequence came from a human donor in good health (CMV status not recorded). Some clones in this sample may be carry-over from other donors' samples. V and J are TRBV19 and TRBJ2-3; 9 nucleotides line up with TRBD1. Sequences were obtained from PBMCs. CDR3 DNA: TGTGCCAGCACCCGGACAGGGGTCAGCACAGATACGCAGTATTTT. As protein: CASTRTGVSTDTQYF.